A selection of T cell receptor beta chains follows, all from one sample in a study of identical twins. Via MiXCR, TCRdb re-called the 5' RACE reads, giving one row per CDR3 protein. The sample has 450,000 or so distinct CDR3 sequences, about 14% seen once. These same records also appear under a second study, on yellow fever vaccine responses in identical twins.

The specimen was CD4+ T cells sorted from blood. The receptors derive from a woman aged 18-29 years in good health. The CDR3 runs from the conserved cysteine through the conserved F or W. The D gene is left open where the match is weak. The size of a clone is reported for some rows only, either as once, few or many, or as a class for expanded clones.

17 TRBD2 TRBJ2-2 - TRBV11-2 TGTGCCAGCAGCTTGGATAGCGGGAGGGCGAACACCGGGGAGCTGTTTTTT CASSLDSGRANTGELFF
12 - TRBJ2-1 - TRBV29-1 TGCAGCGCCAGGACAGTCAGCAATGAGCAGTTCTTC CSARTVSNEQFF
14 TRBD1 TRBJ1-5 - TRBV27 TGTGCCAGCAGTATACAGGGGATCAATCAGCCCCAGCATTTT CASSIQGINQPQHF
14 - TRBJ2-2 - TRBV5-1 TGCGCCAGCAGGAACCAGGGAAACACCGGGGAGCTGTTTTTT CASRNQGNTGELFF
15 - TRBJ2-2 - TRBV10-3 TGTGCCATCAGTGAGAATGAGCCGAACACCGGGGAGCTGTTTTTT CAISENEPNTGELFF
14 TRBD2 TRBJ2-1 - TRBV29-1 TGCAGCGTTGAGGTCCTAGCGGGAGTATCTGAGCAGTTCTTC CSVEVLAGVSEQFF
14 TRBD2 TRBJ2-5 - TRBV12-3/TRBV12-4 TGTGCCAGCAGTTTAAGCGGGGGGGCGGAGACCCAGTACTTC CASSLSGGAETQYF
16 TRBD1 TRBJ1-6 many TRBV4-1 TGCGCCAGCAGCCAAGGATTACGGGACAGGAATTCACCCCTCCACTTT CASSQGLRDRNSPLHF
15 TRBD1 TRBJ2-2 few TRBV7-9 TGTGCCACCACGACAGGGCCTGCGAACACCGGGGAGCTGTTTTTT CATTTGPANTGELFF
14 TRBD1 TRBJ2-7 - TRBV14 TGTGCCAGCAGCCAAGGGACAGGGATCCACGAGCAGTACTTC CASSQGTGIHEQYF
16 - TRBJ2-7 - TRBV27 TGTGCCAGCAGTGGGGGTGGGGGGATCTTTCTCTACGAGCAGTACTTC CASSGGGGIFLYEQYF
15 - TRBJ2-7 - TRBV7-2 TGTGCCAGCAGCGGAAAGACAGGTACTACCTACGAGCAGTACTTC CASSGKTGTTYEQYF
15 TRBD2 TRBJ2-3 few TRBV12-3/TRBV12-4 TGTGCCAGCAGTTCTAGCGGGGGGACCACAGATACGCAGTATTTT CASSSSGGTTDTQYF
14 TRBD1 TRBJ2-7 - TRBV10-3 TGTGCCATCATTATTACACCGACAGGGTACGAGCAGTACTTC CAIIITPTGYEQYF
15 TRBD2 TRBJ2-5 few TRBV10-3 TGTGCCATCACCTCGGGGACTAGCCCCCAAGAGACCCAGTACTTC CAITSGTSPQETQYF
12 - TRBJ2-7 few TRBV7-9 TGTGCCAGCAGCTTTGGGGGGCGGGAGCAGTACTTC CASSFGGREQYF
14 - TRBJ2-3 few TRBV9 TGTGCCAGCAGCCTGGGGTGGAGCACAGATACGCAGTATTTT CASSLGWSTDTQYF
19 TRBD2 TRBJ2-1 few TRBV20-1 TGCAGTGCTAGAGATCGGGCTAGCGGGAGAGGGAGCTCCTACAATGAGCAGTTCTTC CSARDRASGRGSSYNEQFF
15 - TRBJ2-5 - TRBV7-9 TGTGCCAGCAGCTTAGCGAGGCACAGCCAAGAGACCCAGTACTTC CASSLARHSQETQYF
16 - TRBJ2-1 few TRBV14 TGTGCCAGCAGCCAAGATGCAGGGACCTCCTACAATGAGCAGTTCTTC CASSQDAGTSYNEQFF
19 - TRBJ2-2 - TRBV28 TGTGCCAGCAGTTTAGGCACTGCGGTCGGCAGTTCGAACACCGGGGAGCTGTTTTTT CASSLGTAVGSSNTGELFF
14 - TRBJ2-2 - TRBV5-1 TGCGCCAGCAGCTTGGCCAGGAACACCGGGGAGCTGTTTTTT CASSLARNTGELFF
14 TRBD2 TRBJ2-1 few TRBV28 TGTGCCAGCAGTTTTAGCGGGAGGGGGGATGAGCAGTTCTTC CASSFSGRGDEQFF
13 - TRBJ2-1 - TRBV11-3 TGTGCCAGCAGCTACAGTCACCTCCAGGGTCAGTTCTTC CASSYSHLQGQFF
13 - TRBJ1-5 few TRBV29-1 TGCAGCGTTGTAGAGGGGTATGGACAGCCCCAGCATTTT CSVVEGYGQPQHF
12 - TRBJ2-1 - TRBV28 TGTGCCAGCAAATCTGGACTGGTTGAGCAGTTCTTC CASKSGLVEQFF
14 - TRBJ2-1 many TRBV12-3/TRBV12-4 TGTGCCAGCAGTCTCCTGACGGAGACTAATGAGCAGTTCTTC CASSLLTETNEQFF
12 - TRBJ2-1 - TRBV27 TGTGCCAGCAACCAACAGGGAAATGAGCAGTTCTTC CASNQQGNEQFF
14 - TRBJ1-1 many TRBV6-1 TGTGCCAGCAGGTTGGACGGGAAGAACACTGAAGCTTTCTTT CASRLDGKNTEAFF
16 - TRBJ2-1 few TRBV24-1 TGTGCCACCAGTGATTTTAGGGCGACGGACTACAATGAGCAGTTCTTC CATSDFRATDYNEQFF
14 TRBD1 TRBJ1-2 few TRBV12-3/TRBV12-4 TGTGCCAGCAGTTTACTCAGGGGGAGCTATGGCTACACCTTC CASSLLRGSYGYTF
14 - TRBJ2-1 - TRBV29-1 TGCAGCGTGGGTGGAGGGAAGGGGTACAATGGGCAGTTCTTC CSVGGGKGYNGQFF
15 - TRBJ2-7 few TRBV12-3/TRBV12-4 TGTGCCAGCAGTTTAGAGGCAGGCCCTGAATACGAGCAGTACTTC CASSLEAGPEYEQYF
16 TRBD1 TRBJ2-7 few TRBV6-2/TRBV6-3 TGTGCCAGCAGTCGGGGACAGGGATCCCTTTCCTACGAGCAGTACTTC CASSRGQGSLSYEQYF
15 - TRBJ2-1 - TRBV6-2/TRBV6-3 TGTGCCAGCACTCCGACTAGGGGGAGACGGCTTGAGCAGTTCTTC CASTPTRGRRLEQFF
14 - TRBJ1-1 - TRBV29-1 TGCAGCGTTGAAGGCTTAATGGGGAACACTGAAGCTTTCTTT CSVEGLMGNTEAFF